These T cell receptor beta chains were read from a single sample in a study of T-cell reconstitution after alpha-beta-depleted transplantation in children. MiXCR was run by TCRdb on the PCR reads, yielding one entry per CDR3 protein. In the table there are approximately 93,000 distinct CDR3 sequences, 6.5% to 8.5% of which are singletons. The material sequenced was PBMCs from the stem cell graft donor, taken from the stem cell graft. These receptors came from a human donor who donated a stem cell graft to a child with congenital amegakaryocytic thrombocytopenia. The CDR3 runs from the conserved cysteine through the conserved F or W. The D gene is left open where the match is weak. Size values are once, few and many counts, or a class for expanded clones, and some rows have none.

J	size	D	V	CDR3	DNA
TRBJ1-3	many	NA	TRBV20-1	CSAKGPIAGDSGNTIYF	TGCAGTGCTAAGGGGCCAATCGCGGGGGACTCTGGAAACACCATATATTTT
TRBJ2-5	many	NA	TRBV20-1	CSAEKRQETQYF	TGCAGTGCCGAAAAGCGCCAAGAGACCCAGTACTTC
TRBJ1-1	many	TRBD1	TRBV7-8	CASSFDRANTEAFF	TGTGCCAGCAGCTTTGACAGGGCGAACACTGAAGCTTTCTTT
TRBJ2-2	many	NA	TRBV3-1	CASSQDSANTGELFF	TGTGCCAGCAGCCAGGACAGCGCGAACACCGGGGAGCTGTTTTTT
TRBJ1-5	NA	TRBD1	TRBV5-1	CASSLDGQGAQPQHF	TGCGCCAGCAGCTTGGACGGACAGGGGGCTCAGCCCCAGCATTTT
TRBJ1-2	many	NA	TRBV27	CASRSSGGHYGYTF	TGTGCCAGCAGGTCCTCGGGAGGGCACTATGGCTACACCTTC
TRBJ2-7	many	NA	TRBV11-2	CASSSLSGDSSYEQYF	TGTGCCAGCAGCTCACTTAGCGGGGACAGCTCCTACGAGCAGTACTTC
TRBJ1-5	many	TRBD1	TRBV7-2	CASSLTGQGNQPQHF	TGTGCCAGCAGCTTAACGGGACAGGGGAATCAGCCCCAGCATTTT
TRBJ2-1	many	TRBD2	TRBV20-1	CSATPSGSANEQFF	TGCAGTGCTACTCCGAGCGGGAGTGCCAATGAGCAGTTCTTC
TRBJ1-4	many	TRBD1	TRBV5-1	CASSRTGAKDEKLFF	TGCGCCAGCAGTAGAACAGGGGCAAAGGATGAAAAACTGTTTTTT
TRBJ2-1	NA	NA	TRBV5-4	CASRSTGDNEQFF	TGTGCCAGCAGGTCTACGGGGGACAATGAGCAGTTCTTC
TRBJ1-5	many	NA	TRBV7-9	CASSLGLDQPQHF	TGTGCCAGCAGCTTAGGGTTGGATCAGCCCCAGCATTTT